This passage covers 21 T cell receptor beta chains from one sample sequenced in a study of early T cells in non-severe SARS-CoV-2 infection. Each CDR3 protein gets one entry after TCRdb re-called the 5' RACE reads with MiXCR. The top ten hold under 5% of the sample, which has approximately 42,000 distinct CDR3 sequences, around 7% seen once. Sequencing was performed on whole blood. The receptors were sampled from an adult who was a healthcare worker with PCR-confirmed SARS-CoV-2 infection or an uninfected control (not recorded which).

This clonotype was seen a handful of times. The V call is TRBV6-6, the J call TRBJ1-5; a possible D gene is TRBD1 (5 bases). The germline CDR1 and CDR2 sequences are MNHNY and SVGAGI (reference sequence). The CDR3 length is 15 residues. V dropped 7 bases and J dropped 0 bases, with 13 bases sitting between them. The DNA of the CDR3 is TGTGCCAGCACCCAACGGGACCTTAGCAATCAGCCCCAGCATTTT. The encoded protein is CASTQRDLSNQPQHF.

This clonotype was detected only a few times. The CDR3 is CASSSGQGAPEQYF. CDR3 bases: TGTGCCAGCAGCTCGGGACAGGGGGCTCCCGAGCAGTACTTC. The chain uses TRBV9 and TRBJ2-7, with 12 bases fitting TRBD1. CDR3 length equals 14 residues. Unmatched junction bases numbered 5, after V lost 4 bases and J lost 6 bases. Germline V gives CDR1 SGDLS, CDR2 YYNGEE.

This clonotype occurred a few times. This chain joins TRBV19 and TRBJ1-6, with D possibly matching TRBD1 (5 bases). Germline CDR1 is LNHDA and CDR2 is SQIVND (reference sequence). Between the trimmed V and J ends, which lost 7 bases and 3 bases, there was a span of 16 bases. The length of the CDR3 is 16 residues. The CDR3 is CASTEVDTSYNSPLHF. As DNA, the CDR3 is TGTGCCAGTACCGAAGTGGACACGAGCTATAATTCACCCCTCCACTTT.

This clonotype was observed a handful of times. The chain combines TRBV5-1 with TRBJ2-7; D uncertain. V shed 6 bases and J shed 4 bases, with 8 bases lying between them. The CDR3 contains 11 residues. The germline V gene has CDR1 SGHRS and CDR2 YFSETQ. CDR3 in amino acids: CASKAEYEQYF. CDR3 bases: TGCGCCAGCAAGGCGGAATACGAGCAGTACTTC. Drawing the rest from reference TRBV5-1 and TRBJ2-7, the complete variable domain is KAGVTQTPRYLIKTRGQQVTLSCSPISGHRSVSWYQQTPGQGLQFLFEYFSETQRNKGNFPGRFSGRQFSNSRSEMNVSTLELGDSALYLCASKAEYEQYFGPGTRLTVT.

The chain couples TRBV5-5 to TRBJ1-2; 9 bases are shared with TRBD1. Per the germline V gene, CDR1 is SGHKS and CDR2 is YYEKEE (reference sequence). Trimming took 4 bases from V and 3 from J; bases not matched to a gene: 10. The CDR3 spans 16 residues. Here the CDR3 DNA reads TGTGCCAGCAGCCCCGAACAGGGGGCGGCGGACTATGGCTACACCTTC. It translates to CASSPEQGAADYGYTF.

The sample holds a few counts of this clonotype. As DNA, the CDR3 is TGTGCCAGCAGCTTAGTACAGGGAACTACCGGGGAGCTGTTTTTT. As protein: CASSLVQGTTGELFF. The chain carries TRBV11-2 and TRBJ2-2; possible D gene TRBD1, 6 bases. The CDR3 length is 15 residues. Germline CDR1 and CDR2: SGHAT and FQNNGV. V shed 1 base and J shed 5 bases, with 11 bases lying between them.

The chain couples TRBV27 to TRBJ2-3; D is uncertain. V was trimmed by 5 bases and J by 2 bases, leaving 8 bases between them. The V gene's germline CDR1 is MNHEY and CDR2 SMNVEV (reference sequence). The CDR3 runs to 13 residues. DNA for the CDR3: TGTGCCAGCAGTCCGGTTGACACAGATACGCAGTATTTT. Its translation: CASSPVDTDTQYF.

This clonotype was seen at least ten times. The gene calls are TRBV5-6 and TRBJ1-1, with D uncertain. Per germline, CDR1 SGHDT and CDR2 YYEEEE. The CDR3 runs to 17 residues. V was pared by 4 bases and J by 1 base, with 20 bases between. In nucleotides, the CDR3 is TGTGCCAGCAGCCCCCTTGCGATTGGAAACCCGAACACTGAAGCTTTCTTT. Translating it yields CASSPLAIGNPNTEAFF.

This clonotype has at least ten counts. The V call is TRBV30, the J call TRBJ1-5, with D uncertain. V was clipped by 0 bases and J by 0 bases, with 6 bases between them. There are 14 residues in the CDR3. The germline V gene encodes CDR1 GTSNPN and CDR2 SVGIG (reference sequence). The CDR3 coding sequence is TGTGCCTGGAGTGTACGAGTTAGCAATCAGCCCCAGCATTTT. Residues: CAWSVRVSNQPQHF.

The V and J genes are TRBV12-3 or TRBV12-4 and TRBJ1-2; perhaps TRBD1 as D (6 bases). This CDR3 has 13 residues. With 2 bases removed from V and 4 bases from J, the gap between germline ends came to 8 bases. In nucleotides, the CDR3 is TGTGCCAGCAGTTTACGGACAGTCTATGGCTACACCTTC. This codes for CASSLRTVYGYTF.

The gene calls are TRBV7-8 and TRBJ2-7, with 16 bases lining up with TRBD2. Germline V CDR1 and CDR2: SGHVS, FQNEAQ. The CDR3 consists of 19 residues. V lost 5 bases and J lost 0; bases outside the gene matches: 10. This CDR3 is CASSPLPGLAGGSSYEQYF. CDR3 bases: TGTGCCAGCAGCCCCCTACCGGGACTAGCGGGGGGGAGCTCCTACGAGCAGTACTTC.

The V gene is TRBV2, the J gene TRBJ2-6, with D uncertain. This CDR3 is 13 amino acids long. V lost 6 bases and J lost 7, with 10 bases in between. Germline values: CDR1 SNHLY, CDR2 FYNNEI. The CDR3 sequence: CASRTGGANVLTF. As DNA, the CDR3 is TGTGCCAGCAGGACGGGCGGAGCCAACGTCCTGACTTTC.

This clonotype appeared many times. The V and J genes are TRBV20-1 and TRBJ2-7, with D perhaps matching TRBD1 (5 bases). The CDR3 totals 12 residues. V was clipped by 4 bases and J by 1 base, with 8 bases between them. The germline gives CDR1 DFQATT, CDR2 SNEGSKA (reference sequence). The CDR3 is CSAIQESYEQYF. The CDR3 nucleotides read TGCAGTGCTATACAGGAATCCTACGAGCAGTACTTC.

This clonotype appeared many times. J is TRBJ2-7 and V is TRBV20-1; TRBD1 matches at 10 bases. The junction had 16 bases not matched to a gene; V was cut back by 6 bases and J by 5 bases. Germline V gene data show CDR1 as DFQATT and CDR2 as SNEGSKA (reference sequence). This CDR3 is built from 16 residues. This CDR3 is CSARTPPGTGVNEQYF. The DNA of the CDR3 is TGCAGTGCCAGAACCCCTCCAGGGACAGGGGTTAACGAGCAGTACTTC.

This clonotype has ten or more counts. The rearrangement joins TRBV2 to TRBJ2-2; D not certain. The CDR3 has 15 residues. Germline-derived CDR1 and CDR2 are SNHLY and FYNNEI. V was cut by 1 base and J by 0 bases, with 6 bases left in between. CDR3 bases: TGTGCCAGCAGTGAAGTGACAACGAACACCGGGGAGCTGTTTTTT. This sequence encodes CASSEVTTNTGELFF.

The chain recombines TRBV11-3 with TRBJ2-2; D is ambiguous. The germline V gene has CDR1 SGHNT and CDR2 YENEEA. V was pared by 3 bases and J by 0 bases, with 5 bases between. This CDR3 region has 14 residues. For the CDR3, the DNA is TGTGCCAGCAGCTTGAGGACGAACACCGGGGAGCTGTTTTTT. Translation gives CASSLRTNTGELFF.

A few counts support this clonotype. The chain couples TRBV11-2 to TRBJ2-7; weak D call: TRBD1 (5 bases). CDR1 and CDR2 (germline): SGHAT, FQNNGV. The CDR3 is 13 residues long. With 5 bases removed from V and 7 bases from J, the gap between germline ends came to 15 bases. The CDR3: CASSAGRVGEQYF. In DNA form, the CDR3 reads TGTGCCAGCAGCGCAGGCAGGGTGGGGGAGCAGTACTTC.

V and J are TRBV9 and TRBJ2-7; unclear D gene. From germline, CDR1 is SGDLS and CDR2 YYNGEE. This CDR3 comprises 13 residues. V was clipped by 2 bases and J by 1 base, with 7 bases between them. CDR3 amino acids: CASSVLGSYEQYF. In nucleotides, the CDR3 is TGTGCCAGCAGCGTTTTGGGGTCCTACGAGCAGTACTTC.

The chain carries TRBV15 and TRBJ2-1, with 7 positions matching TRBD1. The germline gives CDR1 LNHNV, CDR2 YYDKDF (reference sequence). The length of the CDR3 is 16 residues. Trimming cost V 1 base and J 1 base; bases outside gene matches: 4. The DNA for the CDR3 is TGTGCCACCAGCAGAGGTAGACAGGGTTCCTACAATGAGCAGTTCTTC. Translating it yields CATSRGRQGSYNEQFF.

This clonotype showed up many times. The chain joins TRBV29-1 to TRBJ2-3; TRBD2 matches 9 bases. Germline V lookup: CDR1 SQVTM, CDR2 ANQGSEA. The V and J ends lost 7 bases and 5 bases, in that order; junction bases with no gene match: 10. The CDR3 loop spans 14 amino acids. CDR3 loop: CSAAGGRGVDTQYF. Written as DNA, the CDR3 is TGCAGCGCCGCGGGGGGGCGAGGTGTAGATACGCAGTATTTT.

This clonotype was seen at least ten times. This chain links TRBV11-2 with TRBJ2-5, with D possibly matching TRBD2 (6 bases). This CDR3 contains 14 residues. Germline V gene data show CDR1 as SGHAT and CDR2 as FQNNGV. The V end lost 0 bases, the J end lost 4 bases, and 9 bases lay between the germline ends. The CDR3 region is CASSLDRDSETQYF. CDR3 nucleotide sequence: TGTGCCAGCAGCTTAGATAGGGACTCAGAGACCCAGTACTTC. The full variable domain, in which reference TRBV11-2 and TRBJ2-5 provide the parts outside the CDR3, is EAGVAQSPRYKIIEKRQSVAFWCNPISGHATLYWYQQILGQGPKLLIQFQNNGVVDDSQLPKDRFSAERLKGVDSTLKIQPAKLEDSAVYLCASSLDRDSETQYFGPGTRLLVL.